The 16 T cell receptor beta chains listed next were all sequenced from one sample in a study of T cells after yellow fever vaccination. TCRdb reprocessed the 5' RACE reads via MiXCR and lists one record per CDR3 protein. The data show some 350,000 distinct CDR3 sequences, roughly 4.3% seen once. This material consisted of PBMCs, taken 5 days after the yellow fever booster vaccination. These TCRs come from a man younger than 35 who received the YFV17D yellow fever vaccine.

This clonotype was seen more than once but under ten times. As DNA, the CDR3 is TGTGCCAGCAGCGGACGGCATGGGGACAAGCCGGAGGAGACCCAGTACTTC. Translation gives CASSGRHGDKPEETQYF. This chain uses TRBV7-2 with TRBJ2-5; D may be TRBD1 (6 bases). There are 17 residues in the CDR3. Trimming shortened V by 5 bases and J by 5 bases, and 24 bases separated the two germline ends. Germline V gene lookup returns CDR1 SGHTA and CDR2 FQGNSA.

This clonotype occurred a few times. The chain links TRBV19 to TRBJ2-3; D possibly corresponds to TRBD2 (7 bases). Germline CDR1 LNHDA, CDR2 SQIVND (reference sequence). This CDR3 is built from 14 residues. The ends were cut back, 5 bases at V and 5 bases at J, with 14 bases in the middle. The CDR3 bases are TGTGCCAGTAGTTCGGGGGGCGCGGTAGATACGCAGTATTTT. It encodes CASSSGGAVDTQYF.

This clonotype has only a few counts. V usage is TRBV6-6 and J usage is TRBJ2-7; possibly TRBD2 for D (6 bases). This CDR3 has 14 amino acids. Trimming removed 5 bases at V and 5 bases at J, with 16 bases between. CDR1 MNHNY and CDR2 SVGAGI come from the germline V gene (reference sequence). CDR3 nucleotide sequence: TGTGCCAGCAGTCGGGGACTGTTCACCGACGAGCAGTACGTC. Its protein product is CASSRGLFTDEQYV.

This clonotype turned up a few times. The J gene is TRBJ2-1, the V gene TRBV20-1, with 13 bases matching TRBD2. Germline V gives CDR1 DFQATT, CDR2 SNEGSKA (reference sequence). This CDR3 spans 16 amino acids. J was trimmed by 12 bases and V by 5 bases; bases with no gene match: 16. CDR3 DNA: TGCAGTGCTCGACTAGCGGGGGGTTATAGGAATCGGGTGCAGTTCTTC. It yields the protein CSARLAGGYRNRVQFF.

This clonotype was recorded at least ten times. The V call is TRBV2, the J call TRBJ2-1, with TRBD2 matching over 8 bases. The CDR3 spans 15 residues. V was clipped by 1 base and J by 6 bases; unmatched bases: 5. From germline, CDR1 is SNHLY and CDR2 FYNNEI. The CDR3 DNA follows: TGTGCCAGCAGTGAAGGGTTAGCGGGGACCAATGAGCAGTTCTTC. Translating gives CASSEGLAGTNEQFF.

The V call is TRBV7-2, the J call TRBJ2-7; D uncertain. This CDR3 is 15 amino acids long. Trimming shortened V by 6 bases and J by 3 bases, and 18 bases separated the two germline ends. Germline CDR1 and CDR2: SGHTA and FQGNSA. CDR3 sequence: CASRRNRPADYEQYF. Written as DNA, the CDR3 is TGTGCCAGCAGACGAAATAGACCGGCGGACTACGAGCAGTACTTC.

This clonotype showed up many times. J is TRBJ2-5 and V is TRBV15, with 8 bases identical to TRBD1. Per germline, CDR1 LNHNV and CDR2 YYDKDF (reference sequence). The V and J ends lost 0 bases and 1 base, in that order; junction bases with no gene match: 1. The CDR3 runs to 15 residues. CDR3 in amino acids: CATSREGQGQETQYF. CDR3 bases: TGTGCCACCAGCAGAGAAGGACAGGGCCAAGAGACCCAGTACTTC.

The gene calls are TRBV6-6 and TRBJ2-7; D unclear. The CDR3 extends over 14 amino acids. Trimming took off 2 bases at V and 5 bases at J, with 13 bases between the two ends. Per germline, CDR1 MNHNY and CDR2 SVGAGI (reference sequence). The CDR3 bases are TGTGCCAGCAGTTACCGGCTCTCACAGAACGAGCAGTACTTC. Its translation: CASSYRLSQNEQYF.

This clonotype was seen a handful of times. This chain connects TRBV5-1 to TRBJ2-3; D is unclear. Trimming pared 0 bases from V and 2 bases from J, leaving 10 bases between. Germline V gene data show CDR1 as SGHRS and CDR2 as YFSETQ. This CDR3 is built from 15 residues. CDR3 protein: CASSLVLGNTDTQYF. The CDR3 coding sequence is TGCGCCAGCAGCTTGGTTCTAGGGAACACAGATACGCAGTATTTT.

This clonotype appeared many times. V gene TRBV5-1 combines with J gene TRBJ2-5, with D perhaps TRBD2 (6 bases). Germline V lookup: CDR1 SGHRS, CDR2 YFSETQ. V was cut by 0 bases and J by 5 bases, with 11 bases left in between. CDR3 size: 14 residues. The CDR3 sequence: CASSLAFGGETQYF. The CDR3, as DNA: TGCGCCAGCAGCTTGGCCTTTGGGGGGGAGACCCAGTACTTC.

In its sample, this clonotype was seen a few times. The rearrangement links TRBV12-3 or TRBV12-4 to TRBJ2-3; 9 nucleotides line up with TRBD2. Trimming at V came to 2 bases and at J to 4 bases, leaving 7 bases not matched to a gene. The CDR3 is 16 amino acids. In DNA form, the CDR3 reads TGTGCCAGCAGTTTACGGCGGGGGGGCGTAGCAGATACGCAGTATTTT. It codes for CASSLRRGGVADTQYF.

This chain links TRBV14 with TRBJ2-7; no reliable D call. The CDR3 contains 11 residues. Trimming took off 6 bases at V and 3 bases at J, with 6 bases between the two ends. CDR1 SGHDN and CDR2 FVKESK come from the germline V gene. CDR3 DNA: TGTGCCAGCAGTACGGGCTACGAGCAGTACTTC. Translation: CASSTGYEQYF. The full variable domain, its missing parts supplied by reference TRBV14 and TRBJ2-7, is EAGVTQFPSHSVIEKGQTVTLRCDPISGHDNLYWYRRVMGKEIKFLLHFVKESKQDESGMPNNRFLAERTGGTYSTLKVQPAELEDSGVYFCASSTGYEQYFGPGTRLTVT.

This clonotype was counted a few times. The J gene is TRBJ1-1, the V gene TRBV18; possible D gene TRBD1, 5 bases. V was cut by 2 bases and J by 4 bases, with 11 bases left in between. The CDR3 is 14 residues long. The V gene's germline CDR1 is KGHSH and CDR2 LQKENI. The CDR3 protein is CASSPGGWSTEAFF. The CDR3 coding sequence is TGTGCCAGCTCACCAGGGGGTTGGAGCACTGAAGCTTTCTTT.

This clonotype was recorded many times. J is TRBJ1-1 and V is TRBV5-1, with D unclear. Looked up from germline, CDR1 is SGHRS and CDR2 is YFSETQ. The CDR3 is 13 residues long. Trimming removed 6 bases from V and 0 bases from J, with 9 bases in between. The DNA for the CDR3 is TGCGCCAGCATGCGGCAGGTGAACACTGAAGCTTTCTTT. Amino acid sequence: CASMRQVNTEAFF.

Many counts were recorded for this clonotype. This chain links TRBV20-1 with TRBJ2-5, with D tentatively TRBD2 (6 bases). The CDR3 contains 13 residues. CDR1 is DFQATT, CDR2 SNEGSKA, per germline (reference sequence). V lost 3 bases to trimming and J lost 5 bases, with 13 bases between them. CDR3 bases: TGCAGTGCTAGCACTAGCCGGGGGGAGACCCAGTACTTC. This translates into CSASTSRGETQYF.

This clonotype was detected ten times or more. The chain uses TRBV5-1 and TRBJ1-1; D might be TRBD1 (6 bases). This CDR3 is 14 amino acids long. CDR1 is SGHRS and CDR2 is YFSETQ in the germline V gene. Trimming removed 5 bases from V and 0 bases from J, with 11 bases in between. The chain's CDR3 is CASSGQLMNTEAFF. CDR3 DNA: TGCGCCAGCAGTGGACAGCTAATGAACACTGAAGCTTTCTTT.